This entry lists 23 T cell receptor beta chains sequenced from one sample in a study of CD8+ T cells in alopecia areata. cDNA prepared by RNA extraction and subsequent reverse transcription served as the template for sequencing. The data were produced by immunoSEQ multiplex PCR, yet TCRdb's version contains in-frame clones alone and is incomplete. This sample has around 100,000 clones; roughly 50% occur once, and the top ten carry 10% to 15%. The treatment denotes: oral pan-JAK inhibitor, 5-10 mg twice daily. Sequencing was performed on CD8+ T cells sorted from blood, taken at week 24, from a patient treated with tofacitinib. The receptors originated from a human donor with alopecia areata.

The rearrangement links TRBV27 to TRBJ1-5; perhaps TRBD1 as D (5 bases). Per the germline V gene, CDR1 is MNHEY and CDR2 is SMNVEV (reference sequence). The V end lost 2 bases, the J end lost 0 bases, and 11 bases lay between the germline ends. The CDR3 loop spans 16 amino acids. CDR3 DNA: TGTGCCAGCAGTTTAATGGGGCCATATAGCAATCAGCCCCAGCATTTT. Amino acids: CASSLMGPYSNQPQHF.

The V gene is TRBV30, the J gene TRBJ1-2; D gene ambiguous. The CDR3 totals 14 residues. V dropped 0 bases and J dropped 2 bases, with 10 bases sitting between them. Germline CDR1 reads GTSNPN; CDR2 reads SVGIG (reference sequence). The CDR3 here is CAWSVSQWNYGYTF. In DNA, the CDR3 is TGTGCCTGGAGTGTTTCACAGTGGAACTATGGCTACACCTTC.

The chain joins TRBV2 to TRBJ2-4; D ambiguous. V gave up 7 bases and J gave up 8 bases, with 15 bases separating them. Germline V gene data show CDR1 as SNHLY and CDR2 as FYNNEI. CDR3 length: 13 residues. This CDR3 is CASTVPERDIQYF. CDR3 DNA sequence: TGTGCCAGCACCGTTCCGGAGAGAGACATTCAGTACTTC.

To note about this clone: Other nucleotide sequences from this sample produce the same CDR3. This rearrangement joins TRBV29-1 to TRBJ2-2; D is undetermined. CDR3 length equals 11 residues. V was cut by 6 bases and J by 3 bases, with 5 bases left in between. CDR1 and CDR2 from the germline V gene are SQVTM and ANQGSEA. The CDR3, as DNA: TGCAGCGTCGAGGACACCGGGGAGCTGTTTTTT. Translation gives CSVEDTGELFF.

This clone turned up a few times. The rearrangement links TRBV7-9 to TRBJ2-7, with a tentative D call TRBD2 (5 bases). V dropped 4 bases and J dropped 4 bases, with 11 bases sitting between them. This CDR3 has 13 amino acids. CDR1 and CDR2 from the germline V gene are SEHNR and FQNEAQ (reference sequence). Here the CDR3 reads CASSYSSFYEQYF. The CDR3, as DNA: TGTGCCAGCAGCTACTCTAGCTTTTACGAGCAGTACTTC.

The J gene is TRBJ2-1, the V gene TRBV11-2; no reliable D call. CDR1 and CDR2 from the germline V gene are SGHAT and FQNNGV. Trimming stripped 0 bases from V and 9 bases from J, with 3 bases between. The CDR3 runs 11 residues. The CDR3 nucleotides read TGTGCCAGCAGCTTAGACTTTGAGCAGTTCTTC. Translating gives CASSLDFEQFF.

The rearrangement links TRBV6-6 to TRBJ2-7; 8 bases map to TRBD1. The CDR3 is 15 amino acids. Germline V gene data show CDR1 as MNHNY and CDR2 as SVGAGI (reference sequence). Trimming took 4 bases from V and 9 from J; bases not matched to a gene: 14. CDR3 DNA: TGTGCCAGCAGTTTCCCGGGACAGGAGGCCCTGGGGCAGTACTTC. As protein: CASSFPGQEALGQYF.

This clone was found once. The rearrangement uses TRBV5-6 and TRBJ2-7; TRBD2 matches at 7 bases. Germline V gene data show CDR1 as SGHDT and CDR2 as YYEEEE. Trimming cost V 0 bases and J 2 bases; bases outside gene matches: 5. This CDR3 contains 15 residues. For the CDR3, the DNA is TGTGCCAGCAGCTTGGTAGGCGGGGGACCCTACGAGCAGTACTTC. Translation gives CASSLVGGGPYEQYF. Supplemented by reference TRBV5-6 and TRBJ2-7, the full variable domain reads DAGVTQSPTHLIKTRGQQVTLRCSPKSGHDTVSWYQQALGQGPQFIFQYYEEEERQRGNFPDRFSGHQFPNYSSELNVNALLLGDSALYLCASSLVGGGPYEQYFGPGTRLTVT.

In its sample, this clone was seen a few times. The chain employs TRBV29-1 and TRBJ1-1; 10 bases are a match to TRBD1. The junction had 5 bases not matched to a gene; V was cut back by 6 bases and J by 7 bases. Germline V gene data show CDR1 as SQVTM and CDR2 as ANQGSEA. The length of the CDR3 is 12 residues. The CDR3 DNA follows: TGCAGCGTGGGCGGACAGGGGGATGAAGCTTTCTTT. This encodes CSVGGQGDEAFF.

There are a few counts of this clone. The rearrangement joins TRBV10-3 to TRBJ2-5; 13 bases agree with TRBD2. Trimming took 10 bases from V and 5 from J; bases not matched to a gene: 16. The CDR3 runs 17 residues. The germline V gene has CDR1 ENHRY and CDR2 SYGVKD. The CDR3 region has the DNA TGTGCCACCCGGCAGACTAGCGGGGGGTCCGGTTGGGAGACCCAGTACTTC. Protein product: CATRQTSGGSGWETQYF.

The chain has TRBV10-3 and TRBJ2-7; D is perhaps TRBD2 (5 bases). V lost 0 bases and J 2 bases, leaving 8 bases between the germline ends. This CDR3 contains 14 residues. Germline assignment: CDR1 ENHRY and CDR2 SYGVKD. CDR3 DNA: TGTGCCATCAGTGAGTCCTGGGAGCCCTACGAGCAGTACTTC. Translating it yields CAISESWEPYEQYF.

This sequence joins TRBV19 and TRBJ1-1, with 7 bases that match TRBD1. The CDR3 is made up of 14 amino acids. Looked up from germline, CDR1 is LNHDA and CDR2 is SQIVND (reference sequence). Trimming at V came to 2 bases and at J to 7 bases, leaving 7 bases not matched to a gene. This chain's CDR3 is CASSISPGQYEAFF. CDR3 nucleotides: TGTGCCAGTAGTATAAGCCCGGGACAGTATGAAGCTTTCTTT.

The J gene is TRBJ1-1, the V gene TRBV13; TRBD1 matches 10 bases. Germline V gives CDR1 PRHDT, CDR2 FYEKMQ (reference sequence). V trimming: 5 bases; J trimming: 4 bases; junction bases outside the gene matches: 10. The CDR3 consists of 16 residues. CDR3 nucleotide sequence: TGTGCCAGCAGCCCGGGGGGGACAGGGGTGAGCACTGAAGCTTTCTTT. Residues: CASSPGGTGVSTEAFF.

CDR3 region: CASSWDRGKSPLHF. The CDR3 DNA reads as TGTGCCAGCAGTTGGGACAGGGGAAAATCACCCCTCCACTTT. The chain uses TRBV5-4 and TRBJ1-6, with 10 bases aligning to TRBD1. J was trimmed by 10 bases and V by 5 bases; bases with no gene match: 6. The CDR3 runs 14 residues. CDR1 and CDR2 from the germline V gene are SGHNT and YYREEE (reference sequence). The variable domain in full, with the rest retrieved from reference TRBV5-4 and TRBJ1-6, is ETGVTQSPTHLIKTRGQQVTLRCSSQSGHNTVSWYQQALGQGPQFIFQYYREEENGRGNFPPRFSGLQFPNYSSELNVNALELDDSALYLCASSWDRGKSPLHFGNGTRLTVT.

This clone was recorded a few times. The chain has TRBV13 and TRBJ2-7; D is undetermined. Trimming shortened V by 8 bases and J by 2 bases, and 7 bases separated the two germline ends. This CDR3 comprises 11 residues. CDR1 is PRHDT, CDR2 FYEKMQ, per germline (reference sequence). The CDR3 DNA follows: TGTGCCAGCGGGTCTCCCTACGAGCAGTACTTC. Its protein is CASGSPYEQYF.

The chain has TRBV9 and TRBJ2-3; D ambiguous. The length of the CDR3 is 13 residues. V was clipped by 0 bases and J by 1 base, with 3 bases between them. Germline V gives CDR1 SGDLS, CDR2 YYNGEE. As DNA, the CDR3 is TGTGCCAGCAGCGTAGTCGGCACAGATACGCAGTATTTT. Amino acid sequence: CASSVVGTDTQYF. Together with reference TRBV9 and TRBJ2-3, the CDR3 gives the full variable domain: DSGVTQTPKHLITATGQRVTLRCSPRSGDLSVYWYQQSLDQGLQFLIQYYNGEERAKGNILERFSAQQFPDLHSELNLSSLELGDSALYFCASSVVGTDTQYFGPGTRLTVL.

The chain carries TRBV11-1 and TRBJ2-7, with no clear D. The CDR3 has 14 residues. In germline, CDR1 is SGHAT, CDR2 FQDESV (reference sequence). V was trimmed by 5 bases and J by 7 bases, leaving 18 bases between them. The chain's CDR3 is CASSEGQWEEEQYF. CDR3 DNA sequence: TGTGCCAGCAGCGAAGGGCAGTGGGAAGAAGAGCAGTACTTC.

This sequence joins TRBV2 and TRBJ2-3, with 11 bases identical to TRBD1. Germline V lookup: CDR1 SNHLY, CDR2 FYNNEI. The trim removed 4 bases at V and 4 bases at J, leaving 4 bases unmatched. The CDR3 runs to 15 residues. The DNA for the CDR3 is TGTGCCAGCAGTGCCGGGACAGGGGGGGCAGATACGCAGTATTTT. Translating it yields CASSAGTGGADTQYF.

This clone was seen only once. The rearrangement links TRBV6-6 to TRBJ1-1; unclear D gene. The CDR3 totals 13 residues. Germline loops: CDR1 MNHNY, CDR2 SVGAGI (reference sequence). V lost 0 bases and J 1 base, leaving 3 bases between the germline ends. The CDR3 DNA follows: TGTGCCAGCAGTTACTCAAGGAACACTGAAGCTTTCTTT. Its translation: CASSYSRNTEAFF.

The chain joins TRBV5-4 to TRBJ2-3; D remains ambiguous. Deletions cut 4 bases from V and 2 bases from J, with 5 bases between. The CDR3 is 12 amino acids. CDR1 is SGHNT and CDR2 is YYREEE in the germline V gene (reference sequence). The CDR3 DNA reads TGTGCCAGCAGCCAAAACACAGATACGCAGTATTTT. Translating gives CASSQNTDTQYF.

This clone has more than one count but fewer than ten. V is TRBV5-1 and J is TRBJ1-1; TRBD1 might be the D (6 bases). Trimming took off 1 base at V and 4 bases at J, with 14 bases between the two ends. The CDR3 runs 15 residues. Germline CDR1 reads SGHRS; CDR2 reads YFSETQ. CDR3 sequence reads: CASSLLQGEVTEAFF. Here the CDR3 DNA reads TGCGCCAGCAGCTTGTTACAGGGCGAAGTCACTGAAGCTTTCTTT.

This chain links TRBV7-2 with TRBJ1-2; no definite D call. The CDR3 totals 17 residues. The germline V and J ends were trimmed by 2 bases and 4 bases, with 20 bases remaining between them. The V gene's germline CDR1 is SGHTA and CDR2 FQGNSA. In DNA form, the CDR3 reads TGTGCCAGCAGCTTATATCCCTCAGTGAGTCGTGGCTATGGCTACACCTTC. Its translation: CASSLYPSVSRGYGYTF.

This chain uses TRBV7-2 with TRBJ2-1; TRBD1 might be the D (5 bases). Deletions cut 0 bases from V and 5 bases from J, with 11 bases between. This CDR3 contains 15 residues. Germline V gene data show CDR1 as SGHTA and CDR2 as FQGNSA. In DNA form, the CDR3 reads TGTGCCAGCAGCTTAGCGCAGGGTATCCACAATGAGCAGTTCTTC. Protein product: CASSLAQGIHNEQFF.